Listed here are 26 T cell receptor beta chains from one sample, sequenced in a study of PD-L1 blockade in urothelial cancer. Time point here: pretreatment peripheral blood. The method was immunoSEQ multiplex PCR; TCRdb's version includes in-frame clones alone and lacks a portion of them. Seen here are 35,000 or so clones, around 82% observed once, and the top ten hold 15% to 18%. Here the sequenced sample was PBMCs, taken around atezolizumab (anti-PD-L1) treatment. These receptors all come from a man aged 60-69 years with urothelial cancer.

V gene TRBV6-1 combines with J gene TRBJ2-7, with 11 nucleotides matching TRBD1. Germline values: CDR1 MNHNS, CDR2 SASEGT. V lost 6 bases and J lost 0; bases outside the gene matches: 4. The CDR3 spans 15 residues. CDR3 amino acids: CASRAGQGVSYEQYF. CDR3 in DNA: TGTGCCAGCAGGGCGGGACAGGGGGTCTCCTACGAGCAGTACTTC.

This sequence joins TRBV5-5 and TRBJ2-1; D gene ambiguous. Trimming removed 0 bases from V and 0 bases from J, with 10 bases in between. CDR1 is SGHKS, CDR2 YYEKEE, per germline (reference sequence). The CDR3 covers 16 residues. The chain's CDR3 is CASSLGAQSSYNEQFF. CDR3 nucleotides: TGTGCCAGCAGCTTGGGGGCCCAGAGCTCCTACAATGAGCAGTTCTTC.

The chain combines TRBV5-1 with TRBJ2-6, with 11 nucleotides matching TRBD2. The CDR3 has 21 amino acids. V lost 4 bases, J lost 0 bases, and 15 bases stayed unmatched. CDR1 and CDR2 from the germline V gene are SGHRS and YFSETQ. CDR3 region: CASSKHQGLAGASSGANVLTF. The CDR3 nucleotides are TGCGCCAGCAGCAAGCACCAAGGACTAGCGGGTGCGAGCTCTGGGGCCAACGTCCTGACTTTC.

The chain carries TRBV7-9 and TRBJ2-7, with a possible D match to TRBD1 (6 bases). Trimming shortened V by 4 bases and J by 2 bases, and 9 bases separated the two germline ends. The germline V gene encodes CDR1 SEHNR and CDR2 FQNEAQ (reference sequence). The CDR3 totals 13 residues. The DNA of the CDR3 is TGTGCCAGCAGCTCTACAGGGACCTACGAGCAGTACTTC. Translated, it gives CASSSTGTYEQYF.

V is TRBV30 and J is TRBJ1-2; 8 bases align to TRBD1. CDR1 and CDR2 from the germline V gene are GTSNPN and SVGIG (reference sequence). The CDR3 runs 15 residues. V lost 4 bases and J lost 1; bases outside the gene matches: 8. This CDR3 is CAWTPGQALNYGYTF. The CDR3, as DNA: TGTGCCTGGACCCCGGGACAGGCCCTTAACTATGGCTACACCTTC.

This chain connects TRBV29-1 to TRBJ2-6; no reliable D call. The CDR3 has 13 residues. The germline V and J ends were trimmed by 4 bases and 4 bases, with 8 bases remaining between them. Germline V gene data show CDR1 as SQVTM and CDR2 as ANQGSEA. The CDR3 DNA sequence: TGCAGCGTTGTCCGAGTCGGGGCCAACGTCCTGACTTTC. This translates into CSVVRVGANVLTF.

CDR3 residues: CASSVGIGTGGGKLFF. Here the CDR3 DNA reads TGTGCCAGCAGCGTAGGGATCGGGACCGGCGGGGGAAAACTGTTTTTT. The V gene is TRBV9, the J gene TRBJ1-4; D may be TRBD1 (5 bases). The CDR3 is 16 residues long. Trimming shortened V by 0 bases and J by 10 bases, and 19 bases separated the two germline ends. Per germline, CDR1 SGDLS and CDR2 YYNGEE. The entire variable domain, with the rest obtained from reference TRBV9 and TRBJ1-4, is as follows: DSGVTQTPKHLITATGQRVTLRCSPRSGDLSVYWYQQSLDQGLQFLIQYYNGEERAKGNILERFSAQQFPDLHSELNLSSLELGDSALYFCASSVGIGTGGGKLFFGSGTQLSVL.

The chain joins TRBV10-3 to TRBJ2-5; D perhaps matches TRBD2 (6 bases). Germline CDR1 reads ENHRY; CDR2 reads SYGVKD. Deletions cut 6 bases from V and 2 bases from J, with 10 bases between. The length of the CDR3 is 13 residues. The CDR3 DNA follows: TGTGCCATCAGGGGGGGAAGTCAAGAGACCCAGTACTTC. Translated: CAIRGGSQETQYF.

This chain connects TRBV6-5 to TRBJ2-7; perhaps TRBD1 as D (5 bases). Germline CDR1 MNHEY, CDR2 SVGAGI. The length of the CDR3 is 15 residues. Trimming cost V 10 bases and J 3 bases, with 22 bases left between them. The CDR3 nucleotides are TGTGCCACCAAGTTAGGGGAAGGGAACCACTACGAGCAGTACTTC. Translation gives CATKLGEGNHYEQYF.

The CDR3 reads CASRGQGENTEAFF. As DNA, the CDR3 is TGCGCCAGCAGAGGACAGGGCGAAAACACTGAAGCTTTCTTT. The chain employs TRBV10-1 and TRBJ1-1, with 8 bases lining up with TRBD1. Per germline, CDR1 WNHNN and CDR2 SYGVQD (reference sequence). With 6 bases clipped from V and 2 bases from J, the junction kept 5 bases outside the gene matches. CDR3 size: 14 residues.

The V and J genes are TRBV7-2 and TRBJ1-2, with 11 bases fitting TRBD1. Germline CDR1 reads SGHTA; CDR2 reads FQGNSA. This CDR3 contains 16 residues. V was pared by 1 base and J by 7 bases, with 8 bases of the junction left unmatched. Here the CDR3 DNA reads TGTGCCAGCAGCTTAGGCGGGACAGGGGGTACGCTTGGCTACACCTTC. Protein sequence: CASSLGGTGGTLGYTF.

V usage is TRBV6-5 and J usage is TRBJ2-3; weak D call: TRBD2 (5 bases). Germline CDR1 is MNHEY and CDR2 is SVGAGI. The CDR3 is 16 amino acids. Trimming cost V 0 bases and J 0 bases, with 10 bases left between them. This CDR3 is CASSYSGAVSTDTQYF. Here the CDR3 DNA reads TGTGCCAGCAGTTACTCCGGAGCGGTTAGCACAGATACGCAGTATTTT.

The chain couples TRBV9 to TRBJ1-4; 7 positions match TRBD1. The germline CDR1 and CDR2 sequences are SGDLS and YYNGEE. With V trimmed by 4 bases and J by 8 bases, 8 bases remained unmatched. This CDR3 region has 14 residues. The CDR3: CASSTRQGGEKLFF. The CDR3 coding sequence is TGTGCCAGCAGCACCCGACAGGGTGGCGAAAAACTGTTTTTT.

Only one count was recorded for this clone. V gene TRBV5-1 combines with J gene TRBJ2-5; 12 bases agree with TRBD2. The CDR3 is made up of 15 amino acids. V trimming: 5 bases; J trimming: 4 bases; junction bases outside the gene matches: 6. Germline CDR1 reads SGHRS; CDR2 reads YFSETQ. The CDR3 nucleotides are TGCGCCAGCAGTCCGACTAGCGGGAGTAGAGAGACCCAGTACTTC. Protein: CASSPTSGSRETQYF.

This clone has just a few counts. This rearrangement joins TRBV5-1 to TRBJ1-4; possible D gene TRBD1, 5 bases. CDR1 is SGHRS, CDR2 YFSETQ, per germline. Trimming pared 4 bases from V and 3 bases from J, leaving 13 bases between. The CDR3 has 15 amino acids. The CDR3 is CASSITGSANEKLFF. Written as DNA, the CDR3 is TGCGCCAGCAGCATAACAGGTTCTGCTAATGAAAAACTGTTTTTT.

The chain combines TRBV7-2 with TRBJ1-5, with D unresolved. Germline values: CDR1 SGHTA, CDR2 FQGNSA. CDR3 length equals 13 residues. V was pared by 4 bases and J by 1 base, with 5 bases between. The CDR3 nucleotides are TGTGCCAGCAGCTACTGGAGCAATCAGCCCCAGCATTTT. Encoded protein: CASSYWSNQPQHF.

The rearrangement uses TRBV11-2 and TRBJ1-2, with D maybe TRBD1 (6 bases). CDR1 is SGHAT, CDR2 FQNNGV, per germline. The V and J ends lost 4 bases and 2 bases respectively, with 8 bases between them. The CDR3 totals 13 residues. For the CDR3, the DNA is TGTGCCAGCAGCTCAGACAGGAACTATGGCTACACCTTC. Its protein product is CASSSDRNYGYTF.

The gene calls are TRBV11-2 and TRBJ2-5; 7 bases map to TRBD2. The germline V gene has CDR1 SGHAT and CDR2 FQNNGV. The V gene end was trimmed by 6 bases and the J gene end by 4 bases; junction bases not matched to a gene: 14. The CDR3 consists of 16 residues. The CDR3 nucleotides read TGTGCCAGCAGTTCCTCGGGCGGGAGATCGCGAGAGACCCAGTACTTC. This gives the protein CASSSSGGRSRETQYF. Full variable domain (outside the CDR3, taken from reference TRBV11-2 and TRBJ2-5): EAGVAQSPRYKIIEKRQSVAFWCNPISGHATLYWYQQILGQGPKLLIQFQNNGVVDDSQLPKDRFSAERLKGVDSTLKIQPAKLEDSAVYLCASSSSGGRSRETQYFGPGTRLLVL.

This clone was seen only once. The chain links TRBV7-3 to TRBJ2-3, with 10 bases identical to TRBD2. Germline CDR1 and CDR2: SGHTA and FQGTGA. The CDR3 extends over 16 amino acids. With V trimmed by 5 bases and J by 2 bases, 7 bases remained unmatched. The CDR3 coding sequence is TGTGCCAGCAGCGAAGGACTAGCGGAACCCACAGATACGCAGTATTTT. It translates to CASSEGLAEPTDTQYF.

The chain has TRBV19 and TRBJ2-5, with 9 bases matching TRBD2. The CDR3 totals 14 residues. Per the germline V gene, CDR1 is LNHDA and CDR2 is SQIVND (reference sequence). J gave up 2 bases and V 7 bases, and 5 bases lay outside the gene matches. In nucleotides, the CDR3 is TGTGCCAGTACCCAGCGGGGGGCACAAGAGACCCAGTACTTC. As protein: CASTQRGAQETQYF.

On this clone: The germline gene is not matched at one end of the junction; a read error may be the cause. CDR3 residues: CASSLGGFSYNEQFF. The CDR3 DNA reads TGTGCTAGCAGCTTAGGAGGGTTCTCCTACAATGAGCAGTTCTTC. The genes are TRBV7-7 and TRBJ2-1; D may be TRBD2 (6 bases). The CDR3 contains 15 residues. Germline loops: CDR1 SSHAT, CDR2 FNYEAQ (reference sequence).

This chain joins TRBV5-6 and TRBJ2-5, with a possible D match to TRBD2 (7 bases). This CDR3 comprises 15 residues. V was cut by 3 bases and J by 2 bases, with 14 bases left in between. Germline V CDR1 and CDR2: SGHDT, YYEEEE. The DNA for the CDR3 is TGTGCCAGCAGCTGGGGGGGGCAGGGACAAGAGACCCAGTACTTC. It codes for CASSWGGQGQETQYF. Full variable domain (rest looked up from reference TRBV5-6 and TRBJ2-5): DAGVTQSPTHLIKTRGQQVTLRCSPKSGHDTVSWYQQALGQGPQFIFQYYEEEERQRGNFPDRFSGHQFPNYSSELNVNALLLGDSALYLCASSWGGQGQETQYFGPGTRLLVL.

The sample holds a few counts of this clone. The V and J genes are TRBV9 and TRBJ2-2; TRBD2 aligns across 10 bases. The V segment lost 4 bases and the J segment 3 bases; nucleotides outside the gene matches: 3. The V gene's germline CDR1 is SGDLS and CDR2 YYNGEE. The CDR3 loop spans 15 amino acids. This chain's CDR3 is CASSPGLADTGELFF. The CDR3 DNA reads as TGTGCCAGCAGCCCTGGACTAGCGGACACCGGGGAGCTGTTTTTT.

This sequence joins TRBV6-1 and TRBJ2-1; a possible D gene is TRBD2 (5 bases). CDR3 length: 14 amino acids. Deletions cut 1 base from V and 4 bases from J, with 8 bases between. Germline loops: CDR1 MNHNS, CDR2 SASEGT. CDR3 loop: CASSEGGVYNEQFF. The CDR3 DNA is TGTGCCAGCAGTGAAGGGGGAGTTTACAATGAGCAGTTCTTC.

The gene calls are TRBV4-3 and TRBJ2-2, with 11 bases that match TRBD1. The J segment lost 4 bases and the V segment lost 0 bases, leaving 1 base of the junction unmatched. The germline V gene has CDR1 LGHNA and CDR2 YSLEER. The CDR3 sequence is 16 residues long. The CDR3 is CASSQEGTGGTGELFF. The CDR3 coding sequence is TGCGCCAGCAGCCAAGAAGGGACAGGGGGCACCGGGGAGCTGTTTTTT.

The chain joins TRBV7-3 to TRBJ1-1; D is perhaps TRBD1 (5 bases). Trimming cost V 5 bases and J 2 bases, with 9 bases left between them. This CDR3 is 13 amino acids long. The germline CDR1 and CDR2 sequences are SGHTA and FQGTGA. DNA for the CDR3: TGTGCCAGCAGCCCGACAGACAACACTGAAGCTTTCTTT. Residues: CASSPTDNTEAFF.